Each of the 25 T cell receptor beta chains below was sequenced from the same sample in a study of blood T cell repertoires in COVID-19 (dated by TCRdb to the early 2020s). The method was the immunoSEQ multiplex PCR assay. The table comes from immuneACCESS by way of TCRdb, which keeps in-frame sequences with V and J called. Part of the clones is missing from these tables; in studies checked, under half for an unresolved V gene and the rest for unknown reasons. The sample has 400,000 or so clones on record, approximately 86% of them singletons. Approximately 2.9% of the sample is in the top ten clones. The specimen was peripheral blood. Source of these receptors: a human donor in a cohort sampled during active COVID-19.

V is TRBV7-9 and J is TRBJ1-4, with D unclear. CDR3 size: 14 residues. The ends were cut back, 5 bases at V and 7 bases at J, with 14 bases in the middle. CDR1 SEHNR and CDR2 FQNEAQ come from the germline V gene (reference sequence). CDR3 nucleotide sequence: TGTGCCAGCAGCATCTCCTACCGTCCTGAAAAACTGTTTTTT. As protein: CASSISYRPEKLFF.

Only one count was recorded for this clone. The CDR3: CSASPVDRDYGYTF. The CDR3 bases are TGCAGTGCTAGTCCCGTTGACAGAGACTATGGCTACACCTTC. V is TRBV20-1 and J is TRBJ1-2, with D possibly TRBD1 on 5 matching bases. Trimming pared 3 bases from V and 3 bases from J, leaving 14 bases between. The CDR3 extends over 14 amino acids. Germline loops: CDR1 DFQATT, CDR2 SNEGSKA (reference sequence).

This chain connects TRBV27 to TRBJ2-3; D is ambiguous. V lost 2 bases and J lost 0, with 9 bases in between. Looked up from germline, CDR1 is MNHEY and CDR2 is SMNVEV (reference sequence). The CDR3 is 15 residues long. The CDR3 DNA reads TGTGCCAGCAGTTTAACTGTGGTTAGCACAGATACGCAGTATTTT. Translated, it gives CASSLTVVSTDTQYF.

The chain employs TRBV11-2 and TRBJ2-5, with 8 bases aligning to TRBD2. V lost 2 bases, J lost 3 bases, and 8 bases stayed unmatched. Germline V gene sequence: CDR1 SGHAT, CDR2 FQNNGV. The CDR3 spans 16 residues. CDR3 nucleotide sequence: TGTGCCAGCAGCTTATTTAGCGGGGCCATAGAAGAGACCCAGTACTTC. Encoded protein: CASSLFSGAIEETQYF.

The J gene is TRBJ1-1, the V gene TRBV7-6; the D is unclear. CDR3 length: 13 amino acids. V gave up 5 bases and J gave up 6 bases, with 13 bases separating them. CDR1 is SGHVS, CDR2 FNYEAQ, per germline. CDR3 DNA: TGTGCCAGCAGCCCTAGGTGGAATGCTGAAGCTTTCTTT. Its protein is CASSPRWNAEAFF.

The chain couples TRBV24-1 to TRBJ1-5, with TRBD1 as a possible D gene (6 bases). Trimming left V 1 base short and J 1 base short, with 16 bases between. The CDR3 sequence is 18 residues long. Germline V CDR1 and CDR2: KGHDR, SFDVKD. CDR3 in amino acids: CATSDLIDRPESNQPQHF. The CDR3 DNA sequence: TGTGCCACCAGTGATTTAATCGACAGGCCCGAGAGCAATCAGCCCCAGCATTTT.

V is TRBV5-6 and J is TRBJ2-5; D is possibly TRBD1 (7 bases). CDR1 is SGHDT and CDR2 is YYEEEE in the germline V gene. V was trimmed by 0 bases and J by 3 bases, leaving 15 bases between them. CDR3 length: 16 amino acids. This CDR3 reads CASSLAGGQWEETQYF. The CDR3 DNA reads TGTGCCAGCAGCTTGGCCGGGGGACAGTGGGAAGAGACCCAGTACTTC.

This chain connects TRBV7-2 to TRBJ2-5; TRBD1 aligns across 11 bases. This CDR3 is 15 amino acids long. CDR1 and CDR2 (germline): SGHTA, FQGNSA. The junction had 2 bases not matched to a gene; V was cut back by 3 bases and J by 2 bases. Here the CDR3 DNA reads TGTGCCAGCAGCTTGGACAGGGGGCGGCAAGAGACCCAGTACTTC. Its protein product is CASSLDRGRQETQYF.

The chain is built from TRBV5-1 and TRBJ2-1, with TRBD1 as a possible D gene (5 bases). Between the trimmed V and J ends, which lost 4 bases and 4 bases, there was a span of 9 bases. The CDR3 contains 13 residues. Germline CDR1 SGHRS, CDR2 YFSETQ. CDR3 amino acids: CASSARGYNEQFF. CDR3 nucleotide sequence: TGCGCCAGCAGCGCAAGGGGTTACAATGAGCAGTTCTTC. The complete variable domain, with remaining parts taken from reference TRBV5-1 and TRBJ2-1, reads KAGVTQTPRYLIKTRGQQVTLSCSPISGHRSVSWYQQTPGQGLQFLFEYFSETQRNKGNFPGRFSGRQFSNSRSEMNVSTLELGDSALYLCASSARGYNEQFFGPGTRLTVL.

The table lists this clone with a count of one. This chain joins TRBV5-1 and TRBJ1-1; 9 positions match TRBD1. J gave up 2 bases and V 3 bases, and 5 bases lay outside the gene matches. Germline V gene lookup returns CDR1 SGHRS and CDR2 YFSETQ. The CDR3 has 15 amino acids. The CDR3 DNA sequence: TGCGCCAGCAGCTCCAGGACAGGGGACAACACTGAAGCTTTCTTT. Protein: CASSSRTGDNTEAFF.

The J gene is TRBJ1-1, the V gene TRBV11-2; D remains unclear. Germline V gene data show CDR1 as SGHAT and CDR2 as FQNNGV. The CDR3 sequence is 15 residues long. Trimming cost V 5 bases and J 1 base, with 14 bases left between them. CDR3 loop: CASSPAWGENTEAFF. The CDR3 region has the DNA TGTGCCAGCAGCCCAGCCTGGGGAGAGAACACTGAAGCTTTCTTT.

The J gene is TRBJ1-5, the V gene TRBV19; TRBD1 matches at 11 bases. Germline V CDR1 and CDR2: LNHDA, SQIVND (reference sequence). The CDR3 is 16 residues long. V lost 7 bases to trimming and J lost 1 base; unmatched junction nucleotides: 6. CDR3 in amino acids: CASNGQGATSNQPQHF. The CDR3 DNA follows: TGTGCCAGTAACGGACAGGGGGCAACGAGCAATCAGCCCCAGCATTTT. The variable domain in full, completed from reference TRBV19 and TRBJ1-5, reads DGGITQSPKYLFRKEGQNVTLSCEQNLNHDAMYWYRQDPGQGLRLIYYSQIVNDFQKGDIAEGYSVSREKKESFPLTVTSAQKNPTAFYLCASNGQGATSNQPQHFGDGTRLSIL.

V is TRBV30 and J is TRBJ2-7, with 11 bases that match TRBD2. The CDR3 runs to 13 residues. Germline assignment: CDR1 GTSNPN and CDR2 SVGIG (reference sequence). Unmatched junction bases numbered 1, after V lost 1 base and J lost 5 bases. CDR3 region: CAWSGTSGHEQYF. CDR3 DNA sequence: TGTGCCTGGAGTGGGACTAGCGGGCACGAGCAGTACTTC.

V gene TRBV28 combines with J gene TRBJ1-1; possibly TRBD1 for D (5 bases). The CDR3 runs to 14 residues. Germline CDR1 is MDHEN and CDR2 is SYDVKM. V was shortened by 10 bases and J by 3 bases, with 18 bases between the two germline ends. The CDR3 DNA is TGTGCCACCTACCCTCCCGGGGGGGACACTGAAGCTTTCTTT. It is translated as CATYPPGGDTEAFF. The entire variable domain, with the rest obtained from reference TRBV28 and TRBJ1-1, is as follows: DVKVTQSSRYLVKRTGEKVFLECVQDMDHENMFWYRQDPGLGLRLIYFSYDVKMKEKGDIPEGYSVSREKKERFSLILESASTNQTSMYLCATYPPGGDTEAFFGQGTRLTVV.

This chain links TRBV9 with TRBJ1-2; possible D gene TRBD1, 5 bases. Germline V gene sequence: CDR1 SGDLS, CDR2 YYNGEE. Between the trimmed V and J ends, which lost 2 bases and 7 bases, there was a span of 18 bases. CDR3 size: 15 residues. The CDR3 DNA reads TGTGCCAGCAGCGTTCGGGGGTCCCCCTTGGGTGGCTACACCTTC. Translation: CASSVRGSPLGGYTF.

The V and J genes are TRBV7-9 and TRBJ2-1, with TRBD2 identical over 9 bases. Germline values: CDR1 SEHNR, CDR2 FQNEAQ (reference sequence). The trim removed 5 bases at V and 2 bases at J, leaving 7 bases unmatched. The CDR3 extends over 16 amino acids. The CDR3 DNA reads as TGTGCCAGCAGCCCTATAGCGGGAGCTCCCTACAATGAGCAGTTCTTC. Its translation: CASSPIAGAPYNEQFF.

The chain combines TRBV16 with TRBJ1-1, with D possibly matching TRBD1 (5 bases). Germline values: CDR1 KGHSY, CDR2 FQNENV. The V and J ends lost 2 bases and 5 bases respectively, with 18 bases between them. This CDR3 spans 16 amino acids. CDR3 DNA sequence: TGTGCCAGCAGCCAAGTAACAACAGGTTTGGGGACTGAAGCTTTCTTT. It codes for CASSQVTTGLGTEAFF.

This clone was picked up a small number of times. The J gene is TRBJ2-7, the V gene TRBV5-1; D possibly corresponds to TRBD1 (5 bases). Deletions cut 0 bases from V and 3 bases from J, with 10 bases between. The CDR3 spans 14 residues. The germline CDR1 and CDR2 sequences are SGHRS and YFSETQ. CDR3 nucleotides: TGCGCCAGCAGCTTGGCCCCGGACATCTACGAGCAGTACTTC. Its protein is CASSLAPDIYEQYF.

The rearrangement uses TRBV30 and TRBJ2-2, with TRBD2 matching 13 bases. J was trimmed by 6 bases and V by 3 bases; bases with no gene match: 4. CDR3 length: 15 amino acids. Germline CDR1 is GTSNPN and CDR2 is SVGIG (reference sequence). The CDR3 DNA sequence: TGTGCCTGGAGACTGGGACTAGCGGGGCCCGGGGAGCTGTTTTTT. This codes for CAWRLGLAGPGELFF.

For the CDR3, the DNA is TGTGCCAGCAAACTGGGACAGACAAATGAAAAACTGTTTTTT. It translates to CASKLGQTNEKLFF. The V and J genes are TRBV3-1 (or the pseudogene TRBV3-2) and TRBJ1-4; 7 bases fit TRBD1. Germline V gene sequence: CDR1 LGHDT, CDR2 YNNKEL (reference sequence). V dropped 7 bases and J dropped 5; count of bases not matched to a gene: 7. This CDR3 comprises 14 residues.

The chain joins TRBV25-1 to TRBJ2-7, with 8 bases fitting TRBD1. The CDR3 has 17 residues. Germline CDR1 MGHDK, CDR2 SYGVNS. With V trimmed by 1 base and J by 3 bases, 11 bases remained unmatched. The CDR3 DNA sequence: TGTGCCAGCAGTGAATTTAACCCCGGGACAGGAAGCTACGAGCAGTACTTC. Amino acids: CASSEFNPGTGSYEQYF.

In its sample, this clone was seen once. The chain carries TRBV5-1 and TRBJ2-2, with a tentative D call TRBD2 (5 bases). The CDR3 spans 14 residues. Trimming cost V 7 bases and J 0 bases, with 10 bases left between them. CDR1 and CDR2 from the germline V gene are SGHRS and YFSETQ. CDR3 in DNA: TGCGCCAGCGGGCCGGGAACGAACACCGGGGAGCTGTTTTTT. Translated: CASGPGTNTGELFF.

This clone showed up many times. The V gene is TRBV7-6, the J gene TRBJ1-2; 9 bases agree with TRBD1. The V gene end was trimmed by 5 bases and the J gene end by 6 bases; junction bases not matched to a gene: 10. Germline CDR1 and CDR2: SGHVS and FNYEAQ. This CDR3 has 15 amino acids. CDR3 nucleotide sequence: TGTGCCAGCAGCCCCGACGGGACAGGGAGGAATGGCTACACCTTC. It specifies CASSPDGTGRNGYTF.

This chain joins TRBV15 and TRBJ2-7; possibly TRBD2 for D (6 bases). Deletions cut 5 bases from V and 3 bases from J, with 14 bases between. There are 14 residues in the CDR3. CDR1 is LNHNV, CDR2 YYDKDF, per germline (reference sequence). CDR3 in amino acids: CATSGGRGIYEQYF. DNA of the CDR3: TGTGCCACCAGCGGGGGACGGGGGATCTACGAGCAGTACTTC.

The chain combines TRBV11-2 with TRBJ1-2, with D tentatively TRBD1 (6 bases). Trimming pared 5 bases from V and 5 bases from J, leaving 9 bases between. Looked up from germline, CDR1 is SGHAT and CDR2 is FQNNGV. The CDR3 length is 12 residues. The CDR3 nucleotides are TGTGCCAGCAGCGAGGACAGATATGGCTACACCTTC. Protein product: CASSEDRYGYTF.